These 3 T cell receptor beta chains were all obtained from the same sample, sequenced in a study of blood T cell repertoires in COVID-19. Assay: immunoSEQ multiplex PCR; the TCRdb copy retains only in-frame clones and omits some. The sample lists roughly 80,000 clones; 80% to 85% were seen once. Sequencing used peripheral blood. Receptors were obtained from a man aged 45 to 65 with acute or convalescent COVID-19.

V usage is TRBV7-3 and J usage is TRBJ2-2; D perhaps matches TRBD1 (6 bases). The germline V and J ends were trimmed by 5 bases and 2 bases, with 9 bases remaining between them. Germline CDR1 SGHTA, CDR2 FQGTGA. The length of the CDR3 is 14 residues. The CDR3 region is CASSVQGNTGELFF. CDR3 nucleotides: TGTGCCAGCAGCGTACAGGGAAACACCGGGGAGCTGTTTTTT. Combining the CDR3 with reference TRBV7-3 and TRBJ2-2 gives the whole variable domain GAGVSQTPSNKVTEKGKYVELRCDPISGHTALYWYRQSLGQGPEFLIYFQGTGAADDSGLPNDRFFAVRPEGSVSTLKIQRTERGDSAVYLCASSVQGNTGELFFGEGSRLTVL.

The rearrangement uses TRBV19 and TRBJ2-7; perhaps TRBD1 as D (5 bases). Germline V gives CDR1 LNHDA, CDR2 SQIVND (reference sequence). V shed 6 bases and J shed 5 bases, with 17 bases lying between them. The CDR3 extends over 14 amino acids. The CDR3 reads CASRETAGFNEQYF. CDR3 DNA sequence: TGTGCCAGTAGGGAGACAGCCGGTTTCAACGAGCAGTACTTC.

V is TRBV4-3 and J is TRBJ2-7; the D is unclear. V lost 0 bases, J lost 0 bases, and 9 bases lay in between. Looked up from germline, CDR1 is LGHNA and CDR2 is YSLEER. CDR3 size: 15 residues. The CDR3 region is CASSQDPVSSYEQYF. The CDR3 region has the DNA TGCGCCAGCAGCCAAGATCCCGTTAGCTCCTACGAGCAGTACTTC.